The present T cell receptor beta chain was sequenced within a study of T cells after yellow fever vaccination. One entry per CDR3 protein, called by TCRdb with MiXCR from the 5' RACE reads. The repertoire includes some 350,000 distinct CDR3 sequences, approximately 4% of them detected once, and 20% to 25% sits in the top ten. Study findings and constraints: Once the booster was given, most primary-vaccination clones reappeared, at 95% to 97% for CD4 and around 90% for CD8.

The CDR3 contains 17 residues. Germline-derived CDR1 and CDR2 are MNHEY and SMNVEV (reference sequence). The V gene end was trimmed by 5 bases and the J gene end by 2 bases; junction bases not matched to a gene: 8. This clonotype was seen a few times. Its antigen is unidentified. The receptor comes from a man younger than 30 who received the YFV17D yellow fever vaccine. The sample in question was PBMCs, obtained 5 days after the yellow fever booster vaccination. J is TRBJ2-3 and V is TRBV27; TRBD1 matches at 12 bases. As DNA, the CDR3 is TGTGCCAGCAGTGATATTGGGGACAGGGGGCTCACAGATACGCAGTATTTT. This sequence encodes CASSDIGDRGLTDTQYF.